A selection of T cell receptor beta chains follows, all from one sample in a study of blood T cell repertoires in COVID-19. Assay: immunoSEQ multiplex PCR; the TCRdb copy retains only in-frame clones and omits some. The sample has 45,000 to 60,000 clones, roughly 86% seen once; the top ten hold 8.2%. The source material was peripheral blood. Receptor source: an elderly woman with acute or convalescent COVID-19. CDR3s include the opening cysteine and the closing phenylalanine or tryptophan. D genes are given only for firm matches. Where a row states a size, it is once, few, many or the class of an expanded clone; other rows omit it.

D gene | clone size | J gene | V gene | CDR3 protein | CDR3 DNA
. | . | TRBJ2-7 | TRBV29-1 | CSVEVSYEQYF | TGCAGCGTTGAAGTATCCTACGAGCAGTACTTC
. | . | TRBJ1-6 | TRBV27 | CASSLLADYNSPLHF | TGTGCCAGCAGTTTATTGGCCGACTATAATTCACCCCTCCACTTT
. | once | TRBJ2-1 | TRBV9 | CASNFKGDGGYNEQFF | TGTGCCAGCAACTTTAAGGGAGATGGCGGCTACAATGAGCAGTTCTTC
TRBD2 | . | TRBJ2-7 | TRBV19 | CASSIGGLAGDQQYF | TGTGCCAGTAGTATCGGAGGACTAGCGGGAGATCAGCAGTACTTC
. | once | TRBJ1-2 | TRBV29-1 | CSVRETESGYTF | TGCAGCGTGCGGGAGACAGAGTCGGGCTACACCTTC
TRBD1 | . | TRBJ2-2 | TRBV11-2 | CASSSRQGIGELFF | TGTGCCAGCAGCTCCAGACAGGGGATCGGGGAGCTGTTTTTT
. | . | TRBJ2-5 | TRBV7-8 | CASSLAEVRETQYF | TGTGCCAGCAGCTTAGCGGAGGTCCGGGAGACCCAGTACTTC
. | . | TRBJ1-3 | TRBV7-5 | CVRNSRPGQRNTIYF | TGTGTCAGAAATAGCCGTCCGGGACAGAGAAACACCATATATTTT
. | once | TRBJ1-4 | TRBV15 | CATSRLRGGGEKLFF | TGTGCCACCAGCAGACTGCGGGGCGGTGGTGAAAAACTGTTTTTT
TRBD1 | . | TRBJ1-3 | TRBV7-9 | CASSPTGQGSYTIYF | TGTGCCAGCAGCCCAACGGGACAGGGGTCATACACCATATATTTT
. | once | TRBJ1-1 | TRBV11-2 | CASSLYISAFF | TGTGCCAGCAGCTTATATATCTCGGCTTTCTTT
. | . | TRBJ2-1 | TRBV5-1 | CASRSQGEVYNEQFF | TGCGCCAGCAGATCCCAGGGGGAGGTCTACAATGAGCAGTTCTTC
. | . | TRBJ2-5 | TRBV7-2 | CASSLARYQETQYF | TGTGCCAGCAGCTTAGCGCGGTACCAAGAGACCCAGTACTTC
. | . | TRBJ2-5 | TRBV7-2 | CASSLDFSGETQYF | TGTGCCAGCAGCTTAGATTTTAGCGGAGAGACCCAGTACTTC
TRBD1 | . | TRBJ1-1 | TRBV19 | CASSRGQGWAAFF | TGTGCCAGTAGCCGTGGACAGGGGTGGGCGGCTTTCTTT
TRBD1 | . | TRBJ1-1 | TRBV6-5 | CASREGGTGNTEAFF | TGTGCCAGCAGAGAGGGTGGGACAGGGAACACTGAAGCTTTCTTT
. | . | TRBJ1-3 | TRBV5-5 | CASSFDVRAVNTIYF | TGTGCCAGCAGCTTCGATGTCAGGGCAGTGAACACCATATATTTT
TRBD2 | . | TRBJ2-7 | TRBV7-8 | CASSPSGSRTYEQYF | TGTGCCAGCAGCCCAAGCGGGAGTAGGACCTACGAGCAGTACTTC
TRBD2 | . | TRBJ2-3 | TRBV6-5 | CASSYAGVNGDTQYF | TGTGCCAGCAGTTACGCGGGAGTAAACGGAGATACGCAGTATTTT
. | . | TRBJ2-7 | TRBV7-9 | CASSFEDSNYEQYF | TGTGCCAGCAGCTTTGAGGACAGCAACTACGAGCAGTACTTC
TRBD1 | . | TRBJ2-7 | TRBV7-3 | CASSATGGRHEQYF | TGTGCCAGCAGCGCGACAGGGGGCCGGCACGAGCAGTACTTC
. | . | TRBJ1-6 | TRBV23-1 | CASSPGETPIHF | TGCGCCAGCAGTCCCGGGGAAACCCCCATCCACTTT
TRBD2 | . | TRBJ2-7 | TRBV5-1 | CASSLAGRGEQYF | TGCGCCAGCAGCTTGGCTGGGAGGGGAGAGCAGTACTTC
. | . | TRBJ2-7 | TRBV10-2 | CASSETGQSYEQYF | TGCGCCAGCAGTGAAACAGGGCAGAGCTACGAGCAGTACTTC
. | . | TRBJ1-1 | TRBV6-5 | CASSYSWSTAEAFF | TGTGCCAGCAGTTACTCGTGGTCAACAGCTGAAGCTTTCTTT
TRBD2 | . | TRBJ2-7 | TRBV5-1 | CASSPGTTIPHEQYF | TGCGCCAGCAGCCCGGGGACTACAATTCCGCACGAGCAGTACTTC
TRBD1 | . | TRBJ2-5 | TRBV5-1 | CASTLGFLQGQETQYF | TGCGCCAGCACCCTAGGGTTTCTACAGGGGCAAGAGACCCAGTACTTC
. | . | TRBJ2-5 | TRBV6-5 | CASSIQGSYQETQYF | TGTGCCAGCAGTATACAGGGATCCTACCAAGAGACCCAGTACTTC
TRBD1 | . | TRBJ2-1 | TRBV5-6 | CASSTGQGYNEQFF | TGTGCCAGCAGCACCGGACAGGGGTACAATGAGCAGTTCTTC
TRBD1 | . | TRBJ2-2 | TRBV20-1 | CSASFKGRGLISGELFF | TGCAGTGCTAGTTTTAAGGGCAGGGGGCTTATTAGCGGGGAGCTGTTTTTT
. | few | TRBJ1-1 | TRBV6-5 | CASSYELLNTEAFF | TGTGCCAGCAGTTACGAGCTACTGAACACTGAAGCTTTCTTT
. | . | TRBJ1-5 | TRBV6-5 | CASRGGKDQPQHF | TGTGCCAGCAGGGGGGGGAAGGATCAGCCCCAGCATTTT
. | few | TRBJ1-1 | TRBV5-1 | CASSHRPDTEAFF | TGCGCCAGCAGCCACAGACCAGACACTGAAGCTTTCTTT
TRBD2 | . | TRBJ2-1 | TRBV20-1 | CSASSIRPSGSNEQFF | TGCAGTGCTAGTAGTATCAGGCCTAGCGGGAGTAATGAGCAGTTCTTC
TRBD1 | . | TRBJ2-7 | TRBV6-5 | CASSRDRKYEQYF | TGTGCCAGCAGTCGGGACAGAAAGTACGAGCAGTACTTC
TRBD1 | . | TRBJ1-4 | TRBV29-1 | CSARGTGASHDGSTNEKLFF | TGCAGCGCCAGAGGGACAGGGGCGTCTCATGACGGGTCAACTAATGAAAAACTGTTTTTT
TRBD2 | once | TRBJ2-7 | TRBV30 | CAWSVSGLGYSYEQYF | TGTGCCTGGAGCGTTTCTGGACTAGGTTACTCCTACGAGCAGTACTTC
. | . | TRBJ2-6 | TRBV4-1 | CASSQDGSGANVLTF | TGCGCCAGCAGCCAAGACGGCTCTGGGGCCAACGTCCTGACTTTC
. | . | TRBJ1-3 | TRBV6-6 | CASSYSTTETGNTIYF | TGTGCCAGCAGTTACTCGACGACAGAAACCGGAAACACCATATATTTT
. | . | TRBJ2-7 | TRBV25-1 | CASRASGTEGLYEQYF | TGTGCCAGCAGAGCATCCGGGACAGAAGGACTATACGAGCAGTACTTC
. | . | TRBJ2-2 | TRBV3-1/TRBV3-2 | CASSQRGNTGELFF | TGTGCCAGCAGCCAAAGGGGGAACACCGGGGAGCTGTTTTTT
. | . | TRBJ2-1 | TRBV25-1 | CASSAFNEQFF | TGTGCCAGCAGTGCCTTTAATGAGCAGTTCTTC
. | few | TRBJ1-4 | TRBV7-6 | CASSRDITNEKLFF | TGTGCCAGCAGTCGGGACATTACTAATGAAAAACTGTTTTTT
. | . | TRBJ2-1 | TRBV27 | CASSPSPGNPRGYEQFF | TGTGCCAGCAGCCCATCCCCCGGGAACCCAAGAGGCTATGAGCAGTTCTTC
TRBD1 | . | TRBJ2-5 | TRBV5-1 | CASSLDRGQETQYF | TGCGCCAGCTCTTTGGACAGGGGACAAGAGACCCAGTACTTC
TRBD1 | few | TRBJ2-7 | TRBV18 | CASSPRTGRGYEQYF | TGTGCCAGCTCACCCCGGACAGGCAGGGGGTACGAGCAGTACTTC
TRBD1 | . | TRBJ1-1 | TRBV11-2 | CASSRTGNTEAFF | TGTGCCAGCAGCCGGACAGGTAACACTGAAGCTTTCTTT
. | . | TRBJ1-1 | TRBV5-8 | CASSVQGRVTEAFF | TGTGCCAGCAGCGTCCAGGGGAGGGTCACTGAAGCTTTCTTT
TRBD2 | . | TRBJ2-3 | TRBV5-1 | CASSLGLASDTQYF | TGCGCCAGCAGTCTGGGACTAGCCTCAGATACGCAGTATTTT
TRBD1 | . | TRBJ1-3 | TRBV5-5 | CASRPTGGGNTIYF | TGTGCCAGCAGACCTACAGGGGGTGGAAACACCATATATTTT
. | . | TRBJ2-2 | TRBV18 | CASSPPRVGNTGELFF | TGTGCCAGCTCACCACCTCGGGTAGGGAACACCGGGGAGCTGTTTTTT
. | few | TRBJ1-5 | TRBV25-1 | CASSEFEAVINQPQHF | TGTGCCAGCAGTGAATTTGAGGCAGTGATCAATCAGCCCCAGCATTTT
TRBD1 | . | TRBJ2-3 | TRBV5-4 | CASSFDQGAGDTQYF | TGTGCCAGCAGCTTTGATCAGGGGGCTGGAGATACGCAGTATTTT
. | . | TRBJ2-3 | TRBV19 | CASNSGGQSTDTQYF | TGTGCCAGTAATTCTGGCGGCCAGAGCACAGATACGCAGTATTTT
. | . | TRBJ1-2 | TRBV10-2 | CASSWEYYGYTF | TGCGCCAGCAGTTGGGAGTACTATGGCTACACCTTC